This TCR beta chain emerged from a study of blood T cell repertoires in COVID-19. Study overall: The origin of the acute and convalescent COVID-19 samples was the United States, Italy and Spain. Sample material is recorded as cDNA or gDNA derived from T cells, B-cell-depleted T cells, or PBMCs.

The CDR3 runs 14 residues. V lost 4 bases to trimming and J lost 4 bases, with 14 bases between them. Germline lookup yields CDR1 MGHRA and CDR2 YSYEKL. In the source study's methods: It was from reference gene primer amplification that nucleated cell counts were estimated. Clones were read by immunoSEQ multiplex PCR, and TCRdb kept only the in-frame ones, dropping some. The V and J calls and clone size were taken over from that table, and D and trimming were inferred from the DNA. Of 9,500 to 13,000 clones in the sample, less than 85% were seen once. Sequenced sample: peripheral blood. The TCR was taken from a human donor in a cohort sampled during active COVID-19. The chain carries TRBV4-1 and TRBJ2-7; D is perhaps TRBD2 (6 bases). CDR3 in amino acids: CASSPGSGQYEQYF. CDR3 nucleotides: TGCGCCAGCAGCCCAGGGAGCGGGCAATACGAGCAGTACTTC.